A selection of T cell receptor beta chains follows, all from one sample in a study of shared clonotypes between healthy human individuals. Here immunoSEQ multiplex PCR was the method, and the copy in TCRdb shows in-frame clones only, minus some. The data show approximately 2.3 million clones, 80% to 95% seen once. The material sequenced was naive CD4+ T cells from PBMCs. The origin of the receptors is a man younger than 30 in good health. Some clones in this sample may be carry-over from other donors' samples. Both conserved end residues are part of each CDR3. A D gene is named only where the DNA matches it firmly. Clone size is given for some rows only: seen once, a few or many times, or a class if the clone is expanded.

CDR3 | DNA | J | size | D | V
CASSLSWGGGLNQPQHF | TGTGCCAGCAGCCTCAGCTGGGGTGGGGGGTTAAATCAGCCCCAGCATTTT | TRBJ1-5 | - | - | TRBV5-5
CASSDPGGHGGNTIYF | TGTGCCAGCAGTGATCCAGGGGGCCATGGTGGAAACACCATATATTTT | TRBJ1-3 | - | TRBD1 | TRBV25-1
CASRPGSSLKLFF | TGCGCCAGCAGACCTGGCAGCAGTTTAAAACTGTTTTTT | TRBJ1-4 | - | - | TRBV5-1
CSAETSGSADTQYF | TGCAGCGCCGAGACTAGCGGGAGTGCAGATACGCAGTATTTT | TRBJ2-3 | - | TRBD2 | TRBV29-1
CASSQDRDRQQPQHF | TGCGCCAGCAGCCAAGATAGGGACAGGCAACAGCCCCAGCATTTT | TRBJ1-5 | - | TRBD1 | TRBV4-1
CASSQSTDTQYF | TGTGCCAGCAGCCAGAGCACAGATACGCAGTATTTT | TRBJ2-3 | - | - | TRBV9
CASSQWGRTYEQYF | TGCGCCAGCAGCCAATGGGGGCGGACCTACGAGCAGTACTTC | TRBJ2-7 | - | - | TRBV4-1
CASSPGTDPYEQYF | TGTGCCAGCAGCCCTGGGACAGATCCCTACGAGCAGTACTTC | TRBJ2-7 | - | TRBD1 | TRBV2
CSVEAGGNNEQFF | TGCAGCGTTGAGGCGGGAGGAAACAATGAGCAGTTCTTC | TRBJ2-1 | - | TRBD2 | TRBV29-1
CASSPPGTGGIVGSGNTIYF | TGTGCCAGCTCACCCCCCGGGACAGGGGGCATCGTCGGTTCTGGAAACACCATATATTTT | TRBJ1-3 | - | TRBD1 | TRBV18
CASSQGFMNTEAFF | TGCGCCAGCAGCCAGGGGTTCATGAACACTGAAGCTTTCTTT | TRBJ1-1 | few | - | TRBV4-1
CSVGQFLETQYF | TGCAGCGTTGGACAATTTTTGGAGACCCAGTACTTC | TRBJ2-5 | - | - | TRBV29-1
CASSLALGNEQFF | TGTGCCAGCAGCTTAGCCCTGGGGAATGAGCAGTTCTTC | TRBJ2-1 | - | - | TRBV7-2
CASSPLGVTDTQYF | TGTGCCAGCAGCCCTCTGGGGGTGACAGATACGCAGTATTTT | TRBJ2-3 | once | - | TRBV7-2
CASSLLSVNTEAFF | TGCGCCAGCAGCTTGTTGTCCGTGAACACTGAAGCTTTCTTT | TRBJ1-1 | few | - | TRBV5-1
CASSSMTGEKLFF | TGCGCCAGCAGCTCCATGACAGGGGAAAAACTGTTTTTT | TRBJ1-4 | - | TRBD1 | TRBV5-1